These T cell receptor beta chains were read from a single sample in a study of graft-versus-host responses after intestinal transplantation. Sequenced by immunoSEQ multiplex PCR; TCRdb stores in-frame clones only, minus some. Seen here are some 39,000 clones, more than 85% observed once, and the top ten hold about 3.6%. The sequences come from PBMCs, collected nearly 750 days after intestinal transplantation. These TCRs come from a human patient who received an intestinal transplant, so some T cells may come from the graft donor. CDR3s include the opening cysteine and the closing phenylalanine or tryptophan. Fields, in order: CDR3 DNA, CDR3 protein, V gene, D gene, clone size, J gene. D genes are given only for firm matches. Clone size, where shown, is once, few, many, or a class for clones that have expanded.

CDR3 DNA: TGTGCCAGCAGTCTTATTAGCGGGAGGACTAATGAGCAGTTCTTC
CDR3 protein: CASSLISGRTNEQFF
V gene: TRBV5-6
D gene: TRBD2
clone size: -
J gene: TRBJ2-1

CDR3 DNA: TGTGCCAGCAGCTTAGAGGAGACTGAAGCTTTCTTT
CDR3 protein: CASSLEETEAFF
V gene: TRBV5-6
D gene: -
clone size: -
J gene: TRBJ1-1

CDR3 DNA: TGTGCCAGCAGACCACACCCCTACGAGCAGTACTTC
CDR3 protein: CASRPHPYEQYF
V gene: TRBV6-6
D gene: -
clone size: once
J gene: TRBJ2-7

CDR3 DNA: TGTGCCAGCAGCAATCCTACCGCTACGACAGGTTGGGAGACCCAGTACTTC
CDR3 protein: CASSNPTATTGWETQYF
V gene: TRBV11-1
D gene: -
clone size: -
J gene: TRBJ2-5

CDR3 DNA: TGTGCCAGTAGGGTGTTCGGAACCGCTAACTATGGCTACACCTTC
CDR3 protein: CASRVFGTANYGYTF
V gene: TRBV6-5
D gene: -
clone size: -
J gene: TRBJ1-2

CDR3 DNA: TGTGCCAGCAGACCCTCGGCGGGCCCCTACGAGCAGTACTTC
CDR3 protein: CASRPSAGPYEQYF
V gene: TRBV6-5
D gene: -
clone size: -
J gene: TRBJ2-7

CDR3 DNA: TGTGCCAGCAATGAGCTGGACAATGGCTACACCTTC
CDR3 protein: CASNELDNGYTF
V gene: TRBV6-1
D gene: -
clone size: -
J gene: TRBJ1-2

CDR3 DNA: TGCGCCAGCAGCCGGACAGAAAACACTGAAGCTTTCTTT
CDR3 protein: CASSRTENTEAFF
V gene: TRBV5-1
D gene: -
clone size: -
J gene: TRBJ1-1

CDR3 DNA: TGTGCCAGCAGTATGACAGTTAGACCACCCCTCCACTTT
CDR3 protein: CASSMTVRPPLHF
V gene: TRBV6-1
D gene: -
clone size: -
J gene: TRBJ1-6

CDR3 DNA: TGCGCCAGCAGCTTGGCCCCGGGGACAGGTTCACAAGAGACCCAGTACTTC
CDR3 protein: CASSLAPGTGSQETQYF
V gene: TRBV5-1
D gene: TRBD1
clone size: -
J gene: TRBJ2-5

CDR3 DNA: TGTGCCATCAGTACGGAGAACACTGAAGCTTTCTTT
CDR3 protein: CAISTENTEAFF
V gene: TRBV10-3
D gene: -
clone size: -
J gene: TRBJ1-1

CDR3 DNA: TGTGCCAGCAGTGAACGGGGACTAGCGGGGGGCAATGAGCAGTTCTTC
CDR3 protein: CASSERGLAGGNEQFF
V gene: TRBV6-1
D gene: TRBD2
clone size: -
J gene: TRBJ2-1

CDR3 DNA: TGTGCCAGCAGCTTAGATTGGGGGCAAGGGGAGCAGTACTTC
CDR3 protein: CASSLDWGQGEQYF
V gene: TRBV7-2
D gene: -
clone size: -
J gene: TRBJ2-7

CDR3 DNA: TGTGCCAGCAGCTTGGGGGTGCAGGGTGGAGCTTTCTTT
CDR3 protein: CASSLGVQGGAFF
V gene: TRBV5-6
D gene: -
clone size: -
J gene: TRBJ1-1

CDR3 DNA: TGTGCCAGCAGTGCGCAAGGGGTCCCGGCTGGAGGGAATTCACCCCTCCACTTT
CDR3 protein: CASSAQGVPAGGNSPLHF
V gene: TRBV6-4
D gene: -
clone size: few
J gene: TRBJ1-6

CDR3 DNA: TGTGCCAGCAGTTACTCGAAATACCCGGTCCAAGAGACCCAGTACTTC
CDR3 protein: CASSYSKYPVQETQYF
V gene: TRBV6-5
D gene: -
clone size: -
J gene: TRBJ2-5

CDR3 DNA: TGTGCCAGCAGTTTAGTAACTTACGAGCAGTACTTC
CDR3 protein: CASSLVTYEQYF
V gene: TRBV28
D gene: -
clone size: -
J gene: TRBJ2-7

CDR3 DNA: TGTGCCAGCAGCCGGGCAGGTCGGAATCAGCCCCAGCATTTT
CDR3 protein: CASSRAGRNQPQHF
V gene: TRBV2
D gene: -
clone size: -
J gene: TRBJ1-5

CDR3 DNA: TGTGCCAGCAGCGCCTCAGAAGAGACCCAGTACTTC
CDR3 protein: CASSASEETQYF
V gene: TRBV9
D gene: -
clone size: -
J gene: TRBJ2-5

CDR3 DNA: TGCGCCAGCACCTCGTGGGGCCAGGGGGCAGGGGATACGCAGTATTTT
CDR3 protein: CASTSWGQGAGDTQYF
V gene: TRBV5-1
D gene: TRBD1
clone size: -
J gene: TRBJ2-3

CDR3 DNA: TGTGCCAGCAGCCCTCCGGGACAGGGAGGGAAGGGCTATGGCTACACCTTC
CDR3 protein: CASSPPGQGGKGYGYTF
V gene: TRBV7-3
D gene: TRBD1
clone size: -
J gene: TRBJ1-2

CDR3 DNA: TGTGCCAGCAGCGTAGGGTCCCTGAGCGCTTTTTATGGCTACACCTTC
CDR3 protein: CASSVGSLSAFYGYTF
V gene: TRBV9
D gene: -
clone size: -
J gene: TRBJ1-2

CDR3 DNA: TGTGCCAGCAGTGTTGTCGGGACAGGCTCTGGGTATGGCTACACCTTC
CDR3 protein: CASSVVGTGSGYGYTF
V gene: TRBV6-1
D gene: TRBD1
clone size: -
J gene: TRBJ1-2

CDR3 DNA: TGTGCCAGCAGTTACTCGGGGGCGGATAACTATGGCTACACCTTC
CDR3 protein: CASSYSGADNYGYTF
V gene: TRBV6-5
D gene: -
clone size: -
J gene: TRBJ1-2

CDR3 DNA: TGTGCCGTCAGGGGGGAGAGCTCTGGGGCCAACGTCCTGACTTTC
CDR3 protein: CAVRGESSGANVLTF
V gene: TRBV7-6
D gene: -
clone size: -
J gene: TRBJ2-6

CDR3 DNA: TGTGCCAGTAATCCGACAGGGGACTATGGCTACACCTTC
CDR3 protein: CASNPTGDYGYTF
V gene: TRBV19
D gene: TRBD1
clone size: once
J gene: TRBJ1-2

CDR3 DNA: TGTGCCAGCAGTTTCCTCAGGACAGATACGCAGTATTTT
CDR3 protein: CASSFLRTDTQYF
V gene: TRBV28
D gene: -
clone size: -
J gene: TRBJ2-3

CDR3 DNA: TGTGCCACCAGCAGAGATCTGAGCTACAGGGACCCTCAGCCCCAGCATTTT
CDR3 protein: CATSRDLSYRDPQPQHF
V gene: TRBV15
D gene: -
clone size: -
J gene: TRBJ1-5

CDR3 DNA: TGTGCCAGCAGCGCCCATGGGGGACAGTTGGTAGATCAGCCCCAGCATTTT
CDR3 protein: CASSAHGGQLVDQPQHF
V gene: TRBV7-9
D gene: TRBD1
clone size: -
J gene: TRBJ1-5

CDR3 DNA: TGTGCCAGCAGCGGAGACAGCGAGAATTCACCCCTCCACTTT
CDR3 protein: CASSGDSENSPLHF
V gene: TRBV9
D gene: -
clone size: once
J gene: TRBJ1-6

CDR3 DNA: TGTGCCAGCAGCCGAAACTCACAGGGGTCTGGAAACACCATATATTTT
CDR3 protein: CASSRNSQGSGNTIYF
V gene: TRBV7-9
D gene: TRBD1
clone size: -
J gene: TRBJ1-3

CDR3 DNA: TGTGCCAGCAGCTCACATGGAACCTATGGCTACACCTTC
CDR3 protein: CASSSHGTYGYTF
V gene: TRBV5-4
D gene: -
clone size: -
J gene: TRBJ1-2